Sequencing of this T cell receptor beta chain was carried out in a study of cytomegalovirus exposure and HLA in healthy donors. Study-level findings and limits: TCR beta V- and J-gene trimming was later associated with a missense DCLRE1C variant. The authors later found TCR association rates varying by HLA locus, with DRB1 most and HLA-C fewest.

The CDR3 is 17 amino acids. Germline V gives CDR1 MNHEY, CDR2 SMNVEV (reference sequence). The ends were cut back, 5 bases at V and 3 bases at J, with 22 bases in the middle. The donors gave bone marrow, and they were healthy. Concerning this clone: The antigen is undetermined.

Vbeta (60) and Jbeta (13) primers were used in the PCR. Some clones are missing from TCRdb's copy, which holds only in-frame ones; the method was immunoSEQ multiplex PCR. The sample includes about 130,000 clones, roughly 74% of them seen just once. This receptor was taken from a middle-aged man in good health and CMV-seropositive. The chain couples TRBV27 to TRBJ2-5, with TRBD2 as a possible D gene (7 bases). The material sequenced was PBMCs. Written as DNA, the CDR3 is TGTGCCAGCAGTCCCCCCGCTAGGGGGGGCGTCGAAGAGACCCAGTACTTC. This codes for CASSPPARGGVEETQYF.